The clone carrying this T cell receptor beta chain has at least ten counts. Seattle participants joined during active infection and were tracked over time. Produced via immunoSEQ multiplex PCR; TCRdb's table is partial and in-frame only. The table includes around 400,000 clones, about 89% detected once. This CDR3 is 17 amino acids long. The junction had 6 bases not matched to a gene; V was cut back by 0 bases and J by 2 bases. The V gene's germline CDR1 is SGDLS and CDR2 YYNGEE. The sample is drawn from a study of blood T cell repertoires in COVID-19. V gene TRBV9 combines with J gene TRBJ2-2, with TRBD2 matching over 8 bases. The clonotype was recovered from a woman aged 60-70 years with COVID-19, enrolled during active disease. Source material: peripheral blood. CDR3 sequence reads: CASSVAVAGPNTGELFF. CDR3 sequence (DNA): TGTGCCAGCAGCGTAGCTGTAGCGGGGCCTAACACCGGGGAGCTGTTTTTT.